This is a list of T cell receptor beta chains from one sample in a study of spatial heterogeneity in lung cancer. TCRdb re-called the 5' RACE reads through MiXCR, storing one row per CDR3 protein. The top ten clones hold more than 40% of a sample with around 89,000 distinct CDR3 sequences, roughly 12% of them seen once. The material was PBMCs, obtained at surgery. The receptor set was obtained from a male donor with early-stage non-small cell lung cancer. CDR3s include the opening cysteine and the closing phenylalanine or tryptophan. A D gene is named only where the DNA matches it firmly. The size field is filled for only some rows; it gives once, few, many or a size class.

J gene: TRBJ2-3; D gene: NA; clone size: few; CDR3 length: 11; V gene: TRBV9; CDR3 protein: CASSVVDTQYF; CDR3 DNA: TGTGCCAGCAGCGTTGTGGATACGCAGTATTTT
J gene: TRBJ2-3; D gene: NA; clone size: few; CDR3 length: 17; V gene: TRBV24-1; CDR3 protein: CATSDLGTGPSTDTQYF; CDR3 DNA: TGTGCCACCAGTGATTTGGGAACAGGGCCCAGCACAGATACGCAGTATTTT
J gene: TRBJ2-5; D gene: NA; clone size: few; CDR3 length: 14; V gene: TRBV7-2; CDR3 protein: CASSLAGGRETQYF; CDR3 DNA: TGTGCCAGCAGCTTAGCCGGGGGGCGAGAGACCCAGTACTTC
J gene: TRBJ2-5; D gene: NA; clone size: NA; CDR3 length: 14; V gene: TRBV19; CDR3 protein: CASSIGRQQETQYF; CDR3 DNA: TGTGCCAGTAGTATAGGTCGCCAGCAAGAGACCCAGTACTTC
J gene: TRBJ2-7; D gene: NA; clone size: NA; CDR3 length: 12; V gene: TRBV29-1; CDR3 protein: CSVVTPNIEQYF; CDR3 DNA: TGCAGCGTTGTAACGCCCAACATCGAGCAGTACTTC
J gene: TRBJ2-5; D gene: TRBD1; clone size: few; CDR3 length: 13; V gene: TRBV20-1; CDR3 protein: CSAATGGQETQYF; CDR3 DNA: TGCAGTGCCGCAACAGGGGGCCAAGAGACCCAGTACTTC
J gene: TRBJ1-2; D gene: NA; clone size: many; CDR3 length: 11; V gene: TRBV5-5; CDR3 protein: CASSSGLSYTF; CDR3 DNA: TGTGCCAGCAGCTCAGGCCTGAGCTACACCTTC
J gene: TRBJ1-1; D gene: NA; clone size: few; CDR3 length: 15; V gene: TRBV27; CDR3 protein: CASSPTGGEGTEAFF; CDR3 DNA: TGTGCCAGCAGTCCAACAGGCGGCGAGGGCACTGAAGCTTTCTTT
J gene: TRBJ2-1; D gene: TRBD1; clone size: few; CDR3 length: 13; V gene: TRBV14; CDR3 protein: CASSQSRGNEQFF; CDR3 DNA: TGTGCCAGCAGCCAAAGCAGGGGGAATGAGCAGTTCTTC
J gene: TRBJ1-2; D gene: NA; clone size: NA; CDR3 length: 15; V gene: TRBV4-3; CDR3 protein: CASSQVSGEFYGYTF; CDR3 DNA: TGCGCCAGCAGCCAAGTGTCAGGGGAGTTCTATGGCTACACCTTC
J gene: TRBJ2-7; D gene: TRBD2; clone size: NA; CDR3 length: 15; V gene: TRBV7-2; CDR3 protein: CASSAGLAGTYEQYF; CDR3 DNA: TGTGCCAGCAGCGCGGGACTAGCGGGCACCTACGAGCAGTACTTC
J gene: TRBJ1-2; D gene: NA; clone size: few; CDR3 length: 14; V gene: TRBV7-2; CDR3 protein: CASSGRVLNYGYTF; CDR3 DNA: TGTGCCAGCAGCGGCCGGGTCCTTAACTATGGCTACACCTTC
J gene: TRBJ2-1; D gene: NA; clone size: few; CDR3 length: 11; V gene: TRBV20-1; CDR3 protein: CSASGYNEQFF; CDR3 DNA: TGCAGTGCTAGCGGTTACAATGAGCAGTTCTTC
J gene: TRBJ2-3; D gene: TRBD2; clone size: NA; CDR3 length: 18; V gene: TRBV7-6; CDR3 protein: CASSSLAGTSGRTDTQYF; CDR3 DNA: TGTGCCAGCAGCTCTTTGGCCGGGACTAGCGGTCGCACAGATACGCAGTATTTT
J gene: TRBJ2-3; D gene: NA; clone size: NA; CDR3 length: 15; V gene: TRBV5-1; CDR3 protein: CASSLGNGAQDTQYF; CDR3 DNA: TGCGCCAGCAGCTTGGGGAACGGTGCTCAGGATACGCAGTATTTT
J gene: TRBJ2-2; D gene: TRBD2; clone size: NA; CDR3 length: 15; V gene: TRBV19; CDR3 protein: CASSTPGGSVGELFF; CDR3 DNA: TGTGCCAGTAGTACCCCGGGAGGGTCCGTCGGGGAGCTGTTTTTT
J gene: TRBJ1-5; D gene: TRBD1; clone size: few; CDR3 length: 16; V gene: TRBV4-1; CDR3 protein: CASSQEGQGYNQPQHF; CDR3 DNA: TGCGCCAGCAGCCAAGAGGGACAGGGCTACAATCAGCCCCAGCATTTT
J gene: TRBJ1-1; D gene: NA; clone size: many; CDR3 length: 12; V gene: TRBV29-1; CDR3 protein: CSVDGSGTEAFF; CDR3 DNA: TGCAGCGTTGACGGATCGGGCACTGAAGCTTTCTTT
J gene: TRBJ2-1; D gene: NA; clone size: NA; CDR3 length: 15; V gene: TRBV2; CDR3 protein: CASSGGTGPYNEQFF; CDR3 DNA: TGTGCCAGCAGTGGGGGGACTGGCCCTTACAATGAGCAGTTCTTC
J gene: TRBJ2-5; D gene: NA; clone size: few; CDR3 length: 13; V gene: TRBV12-3/TRBV12-4; CDR3 protein: CASSLSGEETQYF; CDR3 DNA: TGTGCCAGCAGTTTAAGCGGTGAGGAGACCCAGTACTTC
J gene: TRBJ2-6; D gene: TRBD1; clone size: NA; CDR3 length: 18; V gene: TRBV27; CDR3 protein: CASSFSRTGRSGANVLTF; CDR3 DNA: TGTGCCAGCAGTTTTAGCAGGACAGGGAGATCTGGGGCCAACGTCCTGACTTTC
J gene: TRBJ2-1; D gene: NA; clone size: few; CDR3 length: 15; V gene: TRBV29-1; CDR3 protein: CSVDMSAGYYNEQFF; CDR3 DNA: TGCAGCGTTGATATGTCGGCAGGATACTACAATGAGCAGTTCTTC
J gene: TRBJ1-1; D gene: NA; clone size: few; CDR3 length: 12; V gene: TRBV20-1; CDR3 protein: CSARTGNTEAFF; CDR3 DNA: TGCAGTGCTAGGACAGGGAACACTGAAGCTTTCTTT
J gene: TRBJ2-7; D gene: NA; clone size: NA; CDR3 length: 14; V gene: TRBV3-1; CDR3 protein: CASSQDQRTYEQYF; CDR3 DNA: TGTGCCAGCAGCCAAGACCAGCGGACTTACGAGCAGTACTTC
J gene: TRBJ1-1; D gene: TRBD1; clone size: NA; CDR3 length: 15; V gene: TRBV24-1; CDR3 protein: CATSDSGTGYTEAFF; CDR3 DNA: TGTGCCACCAGTGATTCCGGGACAGGGTACACTGAAGCTTTCTTT
J gene: TRBJ1-1; D gene: NA; clone size: many; CDR3 length: 14; V gene: TRBV6-2/TRBV6-3; CDR3 protein: CASRTITSNTEAFF; CDR3 DNA: TGTGCCAGTAGAACAATTACGTCGAACACTGAAGCTTTCTTT
J gene: TRBJ1-5; D gene: NA; clone size: NA; CDR3 length: 16; V gene: TRBV23-1; CDR3 protein: CASSQLGSAKEQPQHF; CDR3 DNA: TGCGCCAGCAGTCAATTAGGGTCCGCAAAGGAGCAGCCCCAGCATTTT
J gene: TRBJ2-7; D gene: NA; clone size: many; CDR3 length: 13; V gene: TRBV6-1; CDR3 protein: CASSVREAYEQYF; CDR3 DNA: TGTGCCAGCAGTGTCCGGGAAGCCTACGAGCAGTACTTC
J gene: TRBJ1-4; D gene: NA; clone size: NA; CDR3 length: 15; V gene: TRBV10-3; CDR3 protein: CAISVSRDPNEKLFF; CDR3 DNA: TGTGCCATCAGTGTAAGCAGGGACCCCAATGAAAAACTGTTTTTT
J gene: TRBJ2-7; D gene: NA; clone size: NA; CDR3 length: 14; V gene: TRBV9; CDR3 protein: CASSVGYADYEQYF; CDR3 DNA: TGTGCCAGCAGCGTAGGGTACGCCGACTACGAGCAGTACTTC
J gene: TRBJ2-3; D gene: NA; clone size: NA; CDR3 length: 11; V gene: TRBV12-3/TRBV12-4; CDR3 protein: CASTVGDTQYF; CDR3 DNA: TGTGCCAGTACGGTTGGAGATACGCAGTATTTT
J gene: TRBJ1-2; D gene: NA; clone size: NA; CDR3 length: 12; V gene: TRBV7-9; CDR3 protein: CASSLAQSGYTF; CDR3 DNA: TGTGCCAGCAGCTTAGCACAAAGTGGCTACACCTTC
J gene: TRBJ2-7; D gene: NA; clone size: many; CDR3 length: 14; V gene: TRBV28; CDR3 protein: CASSLGADTYEQYF; CDR3 DNA: TGTGCCAGCAGTTTAGGGGCAGATACCTACGAGCAGTACTTC
J gene: TRBJ2-1; D gene: NA; clone size: NA; CDR3 length: 15; V gene: TRBV3-1; CDR3 protein: CASSQVGGTYNEQFF; CDR3 DNA: TGTGCCAGCAGCCAAGTCGGGGGAACCTACAATGAGCAGTTCTTC
J gene: TRBJ2-7; D gene: NA; clone size: NA; CDR3 length: 16; V gene: TRBV23-1; CDR3 protein: CASSQTVWGASYEQYF; CDR3 DNA: TGCGCCAGCAGTCAAACAGTATGGGGAGCATCCTACGAGCAGTACTTC
J gene: TRBJ2-1; D gene: TRBD1; clone size: NA; CDR3 length: 15; V gene: TRBV5-1; CDR3 protein: CASSWGQGPYNEQFF; CDR3 DNA: TGCGCCAGCAGCTGGGGACAGGGCCCTTACAATGAGCAGTTCTTC
J gene: TRBJ2-3; D gene: NA; clone size: many; CDR3 length: 16; V gene: TRBV7-3; CDR3 protein: CASSSLAQIGTDTQYF; CDR3 DNA: TGTGCCAGCAGCTCTCTAGCGCAAATCGGCACAGATACGCAGTATTTT
J gene: TRBJ1-5; D gene: TRBD1; clone size: many; CDR3 length: 16; V gene: TRBV28; CDR3 protein: CASRGDRPNSNQPQHF; CDR3 DNA: TGTGCCAGCAGGGGGGACAGGCCTAATAGCAATCAGCCCCAGCATTTT
J gene: TRBJ2-3; D gene: NA; clone size: NA; CDR3 length: 14; V gene: TRBV27; CDR3 protein: CASSRGYRSDTQYF; CDR3 DNA: TGTGCCAGCAGTCGAGGCTATAGGTCAGATACGCAGTATTTT
J gene: TRBJ1-2; D gene: NA; clone size: NA; CDR3 length: 14; V gene: TRBV28; CDR3 protein: CASRQSGLLYGYTF; CDR3 DNA: TGTGCCAGCAGGCAATCGGGACTCCTGTATGGCTACACCTTC
J gene: TRBJ1-2; D gene: TRBD1; clone size: NA; CDR3 length: 16; V gene: TRBV7-2; CDR3 protein: CASSTESHRGSYGYTF; CDR3 DNA: TGTGCCAGCAGCACAGAGTCCCACAGGGGCTCATATGGCTACACCTTC
J gene: TRBJ1-2; D gene: NA; clone size: NA; CDR3 length: 11; V gene: TRBV20-1; CDR3 protein: CSATDNYGYTF; CDR3 DNA: TGCAGTGCTACTGATAACTATGGCTACACCTTC
J gene: TRBJ1-1; D gene: NA; clone size: many; CDR3 length: 13; V gene: TRBV25-1; CDR3 protein: CASSTVWSTEAFF; CDR3 DNA: TGTGCCAGCTCAACAGTTTGGAGCACTGAAGCTTTCTTT
J gene: TRBJ1-6; D gene: TRBD1; clone size: NA; CDR3 length: 15; V gene: TRBV14; CDR3 protein: CASSQGQGANVPLHF; CDR3 DNA: TGTGCCAGCAGCCAAGGACAGGGGGCGAATGTCCCCCTCCACTTT
J gene: TRBJ1-6; D gene: TRBD1; clone size: few; CDR3 length: 15; V gene: TRBV28; CDR3 protein: CATEPTGTGNSPLHF; CDR3 DNA: TGTGCCACCGAACCAACCGGGACAGGAAATTCACCCCTCCACTTT
J gene: TRBJ1-1; D gene: NA; clone size: NA; CDR3 length: 15; V gene: TRBV12-3/TRBV12-4; CDR3 protein: CASSLKDPIPDEAFF; CDR3 DNA: TGTGCCAGCAGTTTAAAGGATCCGATCCCCGATGAAGCTTTCTTT
J gene: TRBJ2-7; D gene: TRBD2; clone size: NA; CDR3 length: 11; V gene: TRBV20-1; CDR3 protein: CRPSGSYEQYF; CDR3 DNA: TGCCGCCCTAGCGGGAGTTACGAGCAGTACTTC
J gene: TRBJ2-7; D gene: NA; clone size: few; CDR3 length: 13; V gene: TRBV28; CDR3 protein: CASSRNSPYEQYF; CDR3 DNA: TGTGCCAGCAGCAGGAATTCCCCCTACGAGCAGTACTTC
J gene: TRBJ1-4; D gene: NA; clone size: few; CDR3 length: 13; V gene: TRBV7-9; CDR3 protein: CASSQGQFEKLFF; CDR3 DNA: TGTGCCAGCAGCCAAGGACAGTTTGAAAAACTGTTTTTT
J gene: TRBJ2-5; D gene: TRBD2; clone size: NA; CDR3 length: 15; V gene: TRBV4-3; CDR3 protein: CASSQEGGVWETQYF; CDR3 DNA: TGCGCCAGCAGCCAAGAGGGGGGGGTTTGGGAGACCCAGTACTTC
J gene: TRBJ2-3; D gene: NA; clone size: NA; CDR3 length: 18; V gene: TRBV7-3; CDR3 protein: CASSPTATGTPSTDTQYF; CDR3 DNA: TGTGCCAGCAGCCCAACCGCCACCGGGACTCCAAGCACAGATACGCAGTATTTT
J gene: TRBJ2-3; D gene: TRBD2; clone size: many; CDR3 length: 14; V gene: TRBV28; CDR3 protein: CASARAGGVNTQYF; CDR3 DNA: TGTGCCAGCGCTAGGGCGGGGGGAGTAAATACGCAGTATTTT
J gene: TRBJ2-5; D gene: TRBD1; clone size: few; CDR3 length: 17; V gene: TRBV20-1; CDR3 protein: CSALDRDRGSLSETQYF; CDR3 DNA: TGCAGTGCCTTGGACCGGGACAGGGGAAGTCTTTCGGAGACCCAGTACTTC